These T cell receptor beta chains were read from a single sample in a study of cytomegalovirus exposure and HLA in healthy donors. The table came from immunoSEQ multiplex PCR; TCRdb's copy has only in-frame clones and leaves some out. The repertoire holds 45,000 to 65,000 clones, 93% seen once, with about 1.5% in the top ten. What was sequenced was PBMCs. These receptors were collected from a woman aged 18-35 years in good health and CMV-seropositive. Both conserved end residues are part of each CDR3. D genes are given only for firm matches.

TRBD2,TRBJ2-1,TRBV9,TGTGCCAGCAGCTTCACCCTTAGCGGGGAGGCCTACAATGAGCAGTTCTTC,CASSFTLSGEAYNEQFF
TRBD2,TRBJ2-3,TRBV4-3,TGCGCCAGCAGCCAAGAAGGAGCGGGGGGGGCAGATACGCAGTATTTT,CASSQEGAGGADTQYF
TRBD1,TRBJ2-6,TRBV27,TGTGCCAGCAGCCGCCCAGGGACAGGGCCCGGGGCCAACGTCCTGACTTTC,CASSRPGTGPGANVLTF
TRBD2,TRBJ2-1,TRBV4-1,TGCGCCAGCAGCCAAGGAAGCCTAGCGGGAAAATACAATGAGCAGTTCTTC,CASSQGSLAGKYNEQFF
-,TRBJ2-3,TRBV21-1,TGTGCCAGCAGCAAAGCGCTGACTGTGAGTACGCAGTATTTT,CASSKALTVSTQYF
-,TRBJ2-7,TRBV20-1,TGCAGTACAGGGACCTACGAGCAGTACTTC,CSTGTYEQYF
TRBD1,TRBJ2-1,TRBV30,TGTGCCTGGACCCCGGGACAGGGTGGGGGGAATGAGCAGTTCTTC,CAWTPGQGGGNEQFF
TRBD1,TRBJ2-1,TRBV27,TGTGCCAGCGGGGACAGGGGACTCCTCCATGAGCAGTTCTTC,CASGDRGLLHEQFF
-,TRBJ1-1,TRBV18,TGTGCCAGCTCACCCCAGGAGGCGAACACTGAAGCTTTCTTT,CASSPQEANTEAFF
-,TRBJ1-2,TRBV5-1,TGCGCCAGCAGCGCGGACAGTAACTATGGCTACACCTTC,CASSADSNYGYTF
-,TRBJ1-1,TRBV7-2,TGTGCCAGCAGCTTTGAGGGGCGGGGGAACACTGAAGCTTTCTTT,CASSFEGRGNTEAFF
-,TRBJ1-5,TRBV6-5,TGTGCCAGCAGTACAACAGAGAATCAGCCCCAGCATTTT,CASSTTENQPQHF
-,TRBJ2-2,TRBV4-2,TGTGCCAGCAGCCAAGCCGAAGGTTGGGGGGCCGGGGAGCTGTTTTTT,CASSQAEGWGAGELFF
TRBD1,TRBJ1-5,TRBV2,TGTGCCAGCAGCGGACAGGGAAATCAGCCCCAGCATTTT,CASSGQGNQPQHF
TRBD1,TRBJ1-1,TRBV9,TGTGCCAGCAGCGTATCCCCCGGGACAGGGGGTATTTGGAACACTGAAGCTTTCTTT,CASSVSPGTGGIWNTEAFF
-,TRBJ2-2,TRBV7-2,TGTGCCAGCAGCCCCGGGTTGGACACCGGGGAGCTGTTTTTT,CASSPGLDTGELFF
-,TRBJ1-2,TRBV2,TGTGCCACCGAAAACCACCGCCGGGATCTTGGCTACACCTTC,CATENHRRDLGYTF